A single T cell receptor beta chain is shown here with its context. Membership in each cohort depended on participant-reported clinical history. This record comes from a study of blood T cell repertoires in COVID-19. Across the study: COVID-19 samples from acute and convalescent phases originated in the United States, Italy and Spain. The analysed material was cDNA or gDNA that came from T cells, B-cell-depleted T cells, or PBMCs.

Trimming removed 5 bases from V and 6 bases from J; junction bases left unmatched: 9. This CDR3 is 15 amino acids long. Germline CDR1 SGHTA, CDR2 FQGNSA. Generated by immunoSEQ multiplex PCR, the TCRdb table keeps only in-frame clones and is missing some. This table holds a few hundred thousand clones, 85% to 90% found once. This chain uses TRBV7-2 with TRBJ1-5; TRBD1 matches 8 bases. Sequences were obtained from PBMCs or T cells enriched from blood (not recorded which). This sequence originates from a young woman with acute COVID-19. CDR3 amino acids: CASSPAGGSGQPQHF. DNA of the CDR3: TGTGCCAGCAGCCCAGCAGGGGGCTCGGGTCAGCCCCAGCATTTT.